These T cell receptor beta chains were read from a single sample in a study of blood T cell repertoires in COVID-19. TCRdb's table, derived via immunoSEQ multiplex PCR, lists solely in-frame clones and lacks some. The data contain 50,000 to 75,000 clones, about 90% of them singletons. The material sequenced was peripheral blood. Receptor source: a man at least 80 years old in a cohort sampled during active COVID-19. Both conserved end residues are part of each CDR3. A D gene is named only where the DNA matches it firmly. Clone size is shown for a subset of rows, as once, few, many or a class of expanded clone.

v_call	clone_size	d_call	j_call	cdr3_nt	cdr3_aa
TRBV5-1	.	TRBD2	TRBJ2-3	TGCGCCAGCAGCTTGGCCGGGACTAGCGGGACCGATACGCAGTATTTT	CASSLAGTSGTDTQYF
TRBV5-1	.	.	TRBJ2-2	TGCGCCAGCAGCTTGGTAGGACTTTACACCGGGGAGCTGTTTTTT	CASSLVGLYTGELFF
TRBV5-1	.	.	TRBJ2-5	TGCGCCAGCACCACTGGGGGGCAAGAGACCCAGTACTTC	CASTTGGQETQYF
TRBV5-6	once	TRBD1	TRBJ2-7	TGTGCCAGCAGCTTGTTGAGGGGGCCTGGGTACGAGCAGTACTTC	CASSLLRGPGYEQYF
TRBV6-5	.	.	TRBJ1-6	TGTGCCAGCAGGGATACAGGGAGAAATTCACCCCTCCACTTT	CASRDTGRNSPLHF
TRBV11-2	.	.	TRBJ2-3	TGTGCCAGCAGGGTGACAGCCACAGATACGCAGTATTTT	CASRVTATDTQYF
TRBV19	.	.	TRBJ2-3	TGTGCCAGTAGTAAAATACGACAGGGGAGGGGCACAGATACGCAGTATTTT	CASSKIRQGRGTDTQYF
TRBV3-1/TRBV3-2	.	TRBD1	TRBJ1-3	TGTGCCAGCAGCCGGGACAGCCGGCGAAACACCATATATTTT	CASSRDSRRNTIYF
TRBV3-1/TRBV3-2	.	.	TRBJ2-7	TGTGCCAGCTCCGACGTGGCAAGGGGGAGCGAGCAGTACTTC	CASSDVARGSEQYF
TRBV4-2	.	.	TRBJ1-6	TGTGCCAGCAGCCAAGAGGCCAATTCACCCCTCCACTTT	CASSQEANSPLHF
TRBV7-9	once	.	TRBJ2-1	TGTGCCAGCAGCTTAGAGGCGGGGAGAAATGAGCAGTTCTTC	CASSLEAGRNEQFF
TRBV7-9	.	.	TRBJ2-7	TGTGCCAGCAGCTCCTTGACAGCTTTAACCTACGAGCAGTACTTC	CASSSLTALTYEQYF
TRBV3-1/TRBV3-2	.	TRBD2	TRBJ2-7	TGTGCCAGCAGCCCCCCAGGGGTGGCTAGCGGGAGAGGCGGGCAGTACTTC	CASSPPGVASGRGGQYF
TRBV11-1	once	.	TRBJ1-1	TGTGCCAGCAGCTTAATCCAGGGGCTGAACACTGAAGCTTTCTTT	CASSLIQGLNTEAFF
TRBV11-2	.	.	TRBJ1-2	TGTGCCAGCAGCGGGGGACAAATCTATGGCTACACCTTC	CASSGGQIYGYTF
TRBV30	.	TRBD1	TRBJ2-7	TGTGCCTGGGGACAGGGTGCTCCCTACGAGCAGTACTTC	CAWGQGAPYEQYF
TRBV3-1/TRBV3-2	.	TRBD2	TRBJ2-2	TGTGCCAGCAGCCCCGTAGCGGGAGCGAACACCGGGGAGCTGTTTTTT	CASSPVAGANTGELFF
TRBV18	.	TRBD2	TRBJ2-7	TGTGCCAGCTCACCTGTAGGACTAGCGGGAGACCCCTACGAGCAGTACTTC	CASSPVGLAGDPYEQYF
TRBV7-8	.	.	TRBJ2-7	TGTGCCAGCAGCTTAGTCCTCCCGGGTGTGGACGAGCAGTACTTC	CASSLVLPGVDEQYF
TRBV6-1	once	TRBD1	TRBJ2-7	TGTGCCAGCAGGGAACCCGCGGGACAGGGGGGCTACGAGCAGTACTTC	CASREPAGQGGYEQYF
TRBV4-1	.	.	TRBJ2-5	TGCGCCAGCAGCCAAGACGGGTATAAGGGGGCCCAGTACTTC	CASSQDGYKGAQYF
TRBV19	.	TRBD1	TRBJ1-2	TGTGCCAGTAGTATCTCTACCGGGACAGCTAACTATGGCTACACCTTC	CASSISTGTANYGYTF
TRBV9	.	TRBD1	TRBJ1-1	TGTGCCAGCAGCACAGGGACAGGGGGCATCACTGAAGCTTTCTTT	CASSTGTGGITEAFF
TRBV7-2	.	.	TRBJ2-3	TGTGCCAGCAGCCAGGACAGAAGCGGCACAGATACGCAGTATTTT	CASSQDRSGTDTQYF
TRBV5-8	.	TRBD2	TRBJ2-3	TGTGCCAGCAGCTCACCGGGACTAGCGGGAGTAACGCAGTATTTT	CASSSPGLAGVTQYF
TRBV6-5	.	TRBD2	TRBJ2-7	TGTGCCAGCAGTTATAACGGGGGGGCCTACGAGCAGTACTTC	CASSYNGGAYEQYF
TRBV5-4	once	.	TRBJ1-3	TGTGCCAGCAGCTTGGGGACAGCTGGAAACACCATATATTTT	CASSLGTAGNTIYF
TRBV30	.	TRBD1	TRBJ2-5	TGTGCCTGGAGTTCTACAGGGGGACAAGAGACCCAGTACTTC	CAWSSTGGQETQYF
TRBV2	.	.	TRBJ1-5	TGTGCCAGCAGTACCGACCTAACCGGGCAGCCCCAGCATTTT	CASSTDLTGQPQHF
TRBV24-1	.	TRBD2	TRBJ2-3	TGTGCCACCAGTGATTCCGGACTAGCTAGCACAGATACGCAGTATTTT	CATSDSGLASTDTQYF
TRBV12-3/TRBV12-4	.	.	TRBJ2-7	TGTGCCAGCAGTCCCCGGTTAGCCTACGAGCAGTACTTC	CASSPRLAYEQYF
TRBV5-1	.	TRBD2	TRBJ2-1	TGCGCCAGCAGCGGGACTAGCGGGAGGGCGAGTGAGCAGTTCTTC	CASSGTSGRASEQFF
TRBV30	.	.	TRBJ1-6	TGTGCCTGGAGTGAGGGAGCCTATAATTCACCCCTCCACTTT	CAWSEGAYNSPLHF
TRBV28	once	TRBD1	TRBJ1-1	TGTGCCAGCAGTTCGGGACAGGCCACTGAAGCTTTCTTT	CASSSGQATEAFF
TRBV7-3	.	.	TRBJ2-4	TGTGCCAGCAGCCCCGTAGGGGGAGTTCGGGTCATTCAGTACTTC	CASSPVGGVRVIQYF
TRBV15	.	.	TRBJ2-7	TGTGCCACCAGCAGAGACGACCTCGGGTCCTACGAGCAGTACTTC	CATSRDDLGSYEQYF
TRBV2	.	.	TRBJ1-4	TGTGCCAGCAGAAAAATAGGACAGCCTAATGAAAAACTGTTTTTT	CASRKIGQPNEKLFF
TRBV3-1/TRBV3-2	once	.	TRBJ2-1	TGTGCCAGCACCCGACGGGGAGGCAGGGACGGGAATGAGCAGTTCTTC	CASTRRGGRDGNEQFF